The rows below give T cell receptor beta chains drawn from one sample of a study of cytomegalovirus exposure and HLA in healthy donors. Method: immunoSEQ multiplex PCR; TCRdb's copy keeps in-frame clones and lacks some. This repertoire includes some 140,000 clones. The source material was PBMCs. The receptors were sampled from a woman aged 60-75 years in good health and CMV-seronegative. CDR3s include the opening cysteine and the closing phenylalanine or tryptophan. The order of the fields is J gene, D gene, V gene, CDR3 DNA, CDR3 protein. A D gene is named only where the DNA matches it firmly.

TRBJ2-2,NA,TRBV5-1,TGCGCCAGCAGCTTGGTTTTGGCAGGGGGGGAGCTGTTTTTT,CASSLVLAGGELFF
TRBJ2-7,TRBD1,TRBV6-5,TGTGCCAGCAGACCAGGGGGTCTCTCCGAGCAGTACTTC,CASRPGGLSEQYF
TRBJ2-7,TRBD1,TRBV2,TGTGCCAGCACTCTCTATGGACAGGCGCACTTC,CASTLYGQAHF
TRBJ2-7,NA,TRBV7-2,TGTGCCAGCAGCCCGTCCTTGGCAGCGAGCGAGCAGTACTTC,CASSPSLAASEQYF
TRBJ2-1,TRBD2,TRBV19,TGTGCCAGCGGTAGCGTGGGACTAGCGGGAGGCTACAATGAGCAGTTCTTC,CASGSVGLAGGYNEQFF
TRBJ2-1,TRBD2,TRBV10-3,TGTGCCATCAGTGCGGGGGGTCTAGCGAATGAGCAGTTCTTC,CAISAGGLANEQFF
TRBJ1-2,TRBD1,TRBV7-9,TGTGCCAGCAGCTTTGACAGGGTTGGTGGCTACACCTTC,CASSFDRVGGYTF
TRBJ2-2,NA,TRBV28,TGTGCCAGCAGTTTGCAGGGGATGGGGGATCGGTACACCGGGGAGCTGTTTTTT,CASSLQGMGDRYTGELFF
TRBJ1-6,NA,TRBV5-1,TGCGCCAGCAGCCCAGGACAGTCCTATAATTCACCCCTCCACTTT,CASSPGQSYNSPLHF
TRBJ2-5,TRBD1,TRBV9,TGTGCCAGCAGCGTAGAGGGACAGGGGATAAAGACCCAGTACTTC,CASSVEGQGIKTQYF
TRBJ2-7,TRBD2,TRBV14,TGTGCCAGCAGCCAAGAACCGGGACTAGCGGGAGGTTCCTACGAGCAGTACTTC,CASSQEPGLAGGSYEQYF
TRBJ2-7,TRBD1,TRBV2,TGTGCCAGCAGGGGGGGGACAGGGGCCTACGAGCAGTACTTC,CASRGGTGAYEQYF
TRBJ2-6,NA,TRBV4-1,TGCGCCAGCAGCCAAGATGCGGCCTCTGGGGCCAACGTCCTGACTTTC,CASSQDAASGANVLTF
TRBJ2-2,TRBD1,TRBV4-1,TGCGCCAGCAGCACCCGGACAGGCCCCTCCGGGGAGCTGTTTTTT,CASSTRTGPSGELFF
TRBJ2-1,TRBD1,TRBV5-1,TGCGCCAGCAGCCCCCAGCCACCGGGACAGGGGGATAGTTATTTCTTCTTC,CASSPQPPGQGDSYFFF
TRBJ2-7,NA,TRBV14,TGTGCCAGCAGCCAAGTTTCGTTTGAGCAGTACTTC,CASSQVSFEQYF
TRBJ1-2,NA,TRBV27,TGTGCCAGCAGTTTATCCCCGGGCTATGGCTACACCTTC,CASSLSPGYGYTF
TRBJ2-1,TRBD2,TRBV7-9,TGTGCCAGCAGCTTATATTCCGGGAGGGCCATCAATGAGCAGTTCTTC,CASSLYSGRAINEQFF
TRBJ2-7,TRBD2,TRBV11-2,TGTGCCAGCACCCTTTTCCCGCGGGGGGACTCCTACGAGCAGTACTTC,CASTLFPRGDSYEQYF
TRBJ2-3,NA,TRBV6-5,TGTGCCAGCAAGTTAGCAGATACGCAGTATTTT,CASKLADTQYF
TRBJ1-4,NA,TRBV28,TGTGCCAGCGGCGTGACAGCAACTAATGAAAAACTGTTTTTT,CASGVTATNEKLFF
TRBJ1-5,TRBD1,TRBV5-1,TGCGCCAGCAGCTTGGTGCAGGGGGCATATAGCAATCAACCCCAGCATTTT,CASSLVQGAYSNQPQHF
TRBJ1-2,NA,TRBV10-3,TGTGCCATCTCTGTTAGTGCTAACTATGGCTACACCTTC,CAISVSANYGYTF
TRBJ1-4,NA,TRBV28,TGTGCCAGCAGTTCGAACAGGAATGAAAAACTGTTTTTT,CASSSNRNEKLFF
TRBJ2-1,TRBD1,TRBV5-1,TGCGCCAGCAGCTTGGGACAGGGTGGGTCCTACAATGAGCAGTTCTTC,CASSLGQGGSYNEQFF
TRBJ2-7,TRBD1,TRBV7-9,TGTGCGTTGGGGACAGGGGGTAGATACGAGCAGTACTTC,CALGTGGRYEQYF
TRBJ2-5,TRBD1,TRBV6-1,TGTGCCAGCAGTGAAGGGGTTTGGGCCAGGGGGTGGGAGACCCAGTACTTC,CASSEGVWARGWETQYF
TRBJ2-5,TRBD2,TRBV27,TGTGCCAGCAGCCCTAGCGGGGCACAAGAGACCCAGTACTTC,CASSPSGAQETQYF
TRBJ1-1,NA,TRBV7-9,TGTGCCAGCAGCTTGGAAGGAGGGGACACTGAAGCTTTCTTT,CASSLEGGDTEAFF
TRBJ2-5,NA,TRBV9,TGTGCCAGCAGCGTAGATCTGAGAGACGGGGAGACCCAGTACTTC,CASSVDLRDGETQYF
TRBJ1-2,NA,TRBV20-1,TGCAGTGCGTCGGGTGGCTATGGCTACACCTTC,CSASGGYGYTF
TRBJ2-1,NA,TRBV11-2,TGTGCCAGCAGCTCCTACAGGGGTGCAGGGGGGATCAGAGAGCAGTTCTTC,CASSSYRGAGGIREQFF
TRBJ1-2,TRBD1,TRBV29-1,TGCAGCGCGGGACAGTCTAACTATGGCTACACCTTC,CSAGQSNYGYTF
TRBJ1-4,NA,TRBV30,TGTGCCTGGAGTCCCATTGCGGGACGCCAGAATGAAAAACTGTTTTTT,CAWSPIAGRQNEKLFF
TRBJ1-3,TRBD1,TRBV5-4,TGTGCCAGCAGCCCTGGACAGGGCTCGCCAGGAAACACCATATATTTT,CASSPGQGSPGNTIYF
TRBJ2-5,TRBD1,TRBV4-2,TGTGCCAGCAGCCGAACAGGGGGCGGACAAGAGACCCAGTACTTC,CASSRTGGGQETQYF
TRBJ2-1,NA,TRBV2,TGTGCCAGCAACCCAAGGGGCGGAGACTACAATGAGCAGTTCTTC,CASNPRGGDYNEQFF
TRBJ1-5,NA,TRBV2,TGTGCCAGCAGTGAAAACCTCGGAGGGGGCAATCAGCCCCAGCATTTT,CASSENLGGGNQPQHF
TRBJ1-1,TRBD1,TRBV19,TGTGCCAGTAGTATTCGACAGGGGTTTGAAGCTTTCTTT,CASSIRQGFEAFF
TRBJ2-3,TRBD2,TRBV28,TGTGCCAGCAAAAGCGGGGGGGACACAGATACGCAGTATTTT,CASKSGGDTDTQYF
TRBJ2-2,TRBD2,TRBV9,TGTGCCAGCAGCGTTAGCGGGGGGGCCGCCACCGGGGAGCTGTTTTTT,CASSVSGGAATGELFF
TRBJ2-7,TRBD1,TRBV28,TGTGCCAGCAGTTTGCCCCCCCGCGACAGGGGGCGCAACGAGCAGTACTTC,CASSLPPRDRGRNEQYF
TRBJ1-5,NA,TRBV10-3,TGTGCCATCAGTGTGGCGGGGGGTGCAAATCAGCCCCAGCATTTT,CAISVAGGANQPQHF
TRBJ1-3,TRBD1,TRBV5-4,TGTGCCAGCAGCTTGGATTCAGGGGGGAGAAACACCATATATTTT,CASSLDSGGRNTIYF
TRBJ2-7,TRBD1,TRBV9,TGTGCCAGCAGCGTAGCGGGACAGGGGGGATCCGAGCAGTACTTC,CASSVAGQGGSEQYF
TRBJ2-2,NA,TRBV5-1,TGCGCCAGTACCAATGGACAGTGGGAGACCGGGGAGCTGTTTTTT,CASTNGQWETGELFF
TRBJ2-3,NA,TRBV11-3,TGTGCCAGCAGCTTAACAGGGCCAGATACGCAGTATTTT,CASSLTGPDTQYF
TRBJ1-6,NA,TRBV5-1,TGCGCCAGCAGCTTGGAGCCCAGGGGCCCCATTAATTCACCCCTCCACTTT,CASSLEPRGPINSPLHF
TRBJ2-1,NA,TRBV6-1,TGTGCCAGCAGTGAATCCCCCGGGACTGGACTTAATGAGCAGTTCTTC,CASSESPGTGLNEQFF
TRBJ2-1,NA,TRBV6-6,TGTGCCAGCAGTAACGACAGGAGCAATGAGCAGTTCTTC,CASSNDRSNEQFF
TRBJ2-7,TRBD1,TRBV9,TGTGCCAGCAGCCTCGGGACAGGGATTTCCTACGAGCAGTACTTC,CASSLGTGISYEQYF